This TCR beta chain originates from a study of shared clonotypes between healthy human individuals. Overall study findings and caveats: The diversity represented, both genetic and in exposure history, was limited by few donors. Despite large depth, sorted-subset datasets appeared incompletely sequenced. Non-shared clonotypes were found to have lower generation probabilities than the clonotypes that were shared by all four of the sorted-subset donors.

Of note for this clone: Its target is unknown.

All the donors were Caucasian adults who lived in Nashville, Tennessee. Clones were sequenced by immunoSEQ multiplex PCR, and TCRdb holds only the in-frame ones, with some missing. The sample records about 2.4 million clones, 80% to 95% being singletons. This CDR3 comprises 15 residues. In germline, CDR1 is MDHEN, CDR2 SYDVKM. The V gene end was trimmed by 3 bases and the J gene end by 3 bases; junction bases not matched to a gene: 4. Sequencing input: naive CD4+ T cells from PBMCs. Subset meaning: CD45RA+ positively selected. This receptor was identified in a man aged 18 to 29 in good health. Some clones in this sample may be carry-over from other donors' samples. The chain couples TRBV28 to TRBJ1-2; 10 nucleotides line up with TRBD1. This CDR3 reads CASSFRDRGDYGYTF. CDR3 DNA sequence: TGTGCCAGCAGTTTCCGGGACAGGGGAGACTATGGCTACACCTTC.